The 2 T cell receptor beta chains in this list originate from one sample, sequenced in a study of T cells in Graves' hyperthyroidism and ophthalmopathy. RNA transcripts gave rise to amplified TCR beta CDR3 regions. Primed by the HTBI set, a first-round RT-PCR was run on the TCR CDR3. Each CDR3 protein is one row after TCRdb ran MiXCR on the multiplex PCR reads. The data show 300,000 to 450,000 distinct CDR3 sequences, 14% to 15% seen once. Sequencing was performed on blood. All receptors derive from a woman in her twenties or thirties with Graves' hyperthyroidism.

This clonotype was seen at least ten times. The chain uses TRBV28 and TRBJ1-1; 8 bases fit TRBD1. V gave up 7 bases and J gave up 7 bases; unmatched junction bases: 11. The CDR3 length is 14 residues. Germline V gene sequence: CDR1 MDHEN, CDR2 SYDVKM. The chain's CDR3 is CASTSGGAGFEAFF. The CDR3 DNA follows: TGTGCCAGCACCTCAGGGGGCGCTGGTTTTGAAGCTTTCTTT.

The V and J genes are TRBV5-5 and TRBJ2-7, with TRBD1 matching over 8 bases. CDR1 is SGHKS and CDR2 is YYEKEE in the germline V gene (reference sequence). J lost 1 base, V lost 1 base, and 4 bases had no gene match. This CDR3 contains 15 residues. CDR3 nucleotide sequence: TGTGCCAGCAGCTTGTTGGGGACAGGTTCCTACGAGCAGTACTTC. Its translation: CASSLLGTGSYEQYF.